The clone carrying this TCR beta chain was counted ten times or more. The antigen is undetermined. This sample stems from a study of T cell repertoires in cytomegalovirus infection. Study details: Evidence of both CMV infection and a matching HLA type came from public TCR beta signatures. Findings and caveats of the study: Carriers of CMV and the relevant HLA type were discriminated by public TCR beta frequency. Dominating the ex vivo response were TCR beta clonotypes that were CMV-specific and HLA-C-restricted.

This CDR3 has 13 residues. The germline CDR1 and CDR2 sequences are SEHNR and FQNEAQ (reference sequence). V lost 2 bases to trimming and J lost 10 bases, with 14 bases between them. TCRdb used MiXCR to reprocess the reads, holding one entry per CDR3 protein. In the table there are under 95,000 distinct CDR3 sequences, more than 3% of which are singletons. The TCR sequence derives from a human donor in good health (CMV status not recorded). Some clones in this sample may be carry-over from other donors' samples. The V gene is TRBV7-9, the J gene TRBJ1-2; tentatively, D is TRBD1 (6 bases). The specimen was PBMCs. CDR3 DNA: TGTGCCAGCAGCTTAATCCACCAGGGGTTCTACACCTTC. Translation: CASSLIHQGFYTF.